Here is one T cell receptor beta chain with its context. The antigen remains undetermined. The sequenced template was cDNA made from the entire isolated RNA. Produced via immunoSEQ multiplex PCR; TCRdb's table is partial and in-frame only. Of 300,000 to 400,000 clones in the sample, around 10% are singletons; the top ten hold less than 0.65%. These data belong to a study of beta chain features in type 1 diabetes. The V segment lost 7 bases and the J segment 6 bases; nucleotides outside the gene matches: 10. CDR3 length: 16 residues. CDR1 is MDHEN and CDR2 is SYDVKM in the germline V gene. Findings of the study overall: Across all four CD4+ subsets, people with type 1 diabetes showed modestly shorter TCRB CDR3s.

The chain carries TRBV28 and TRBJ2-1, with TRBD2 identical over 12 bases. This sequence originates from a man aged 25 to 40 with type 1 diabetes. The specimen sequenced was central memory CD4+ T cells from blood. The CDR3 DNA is TGTGCCAGCACCTTCTCGACTAGCGGGAGTGGCAATGAGCAGTTCTTC. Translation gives CASTFSTSGSGNEQFF.